This T cell receptor beta chain was obtained from a study of T cells in Graves' hyperthyroidism and ophthalmopathy. The CDR3 length is 15 residues. Germline V gene lookup returns CDR1 SGHTA and CDR2 FQGNSA. J was trimmed by 4 bases and V by 4 bases; bases with no gene match: 6. Regions amplified from RNA transcripts were the TCR beta CDR3 regions. HTBI primers drove first-round RT-PCR of the TCR CDR3. TCRdb recomputed calls from the multiplex PCR reads with MiXCR, one row per CDR3 protein. The profile shows around 390,000 distinct CDR3 sequences, 13% to 15% of them singletons. This clonotype was observed at least ten times. Its antigen is currently unknown. Study outcomes and limitations: Appearing also in blood were most of the thyroid clonotypes expanded above 0.001.

The TCR comes from a woman in her twenties or thirties with Graves' ophthalmopathy. Material for sequencing was blood. V usage is TRBV7-2 and J usage is TRBJ1-2; 10 nucleotides line up with TRBD1. The CDR3 here is CASSSGTGAGYGYTF. The CDR3 DNA sequence: TGTGCCAGCAGCTCAGGGACAGGGGCTGGCTATGGCTACACCTTC.